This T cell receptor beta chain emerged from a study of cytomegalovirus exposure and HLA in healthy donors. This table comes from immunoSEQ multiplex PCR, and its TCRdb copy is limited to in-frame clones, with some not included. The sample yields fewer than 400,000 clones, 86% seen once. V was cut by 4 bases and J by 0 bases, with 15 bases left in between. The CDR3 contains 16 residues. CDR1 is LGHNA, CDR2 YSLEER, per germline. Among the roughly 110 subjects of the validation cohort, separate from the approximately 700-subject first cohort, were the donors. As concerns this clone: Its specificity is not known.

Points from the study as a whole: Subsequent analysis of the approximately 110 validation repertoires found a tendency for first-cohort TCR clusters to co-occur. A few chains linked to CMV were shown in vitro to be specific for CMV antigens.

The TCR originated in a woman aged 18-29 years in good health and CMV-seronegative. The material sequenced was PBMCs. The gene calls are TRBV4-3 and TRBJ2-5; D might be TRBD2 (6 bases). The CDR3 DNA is TGCGCCAGCAGCCCTGAGGCGGGAAGGAACCAAGAGACCCAGTACTTC. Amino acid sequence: CASSPEAGRNQETQYF.